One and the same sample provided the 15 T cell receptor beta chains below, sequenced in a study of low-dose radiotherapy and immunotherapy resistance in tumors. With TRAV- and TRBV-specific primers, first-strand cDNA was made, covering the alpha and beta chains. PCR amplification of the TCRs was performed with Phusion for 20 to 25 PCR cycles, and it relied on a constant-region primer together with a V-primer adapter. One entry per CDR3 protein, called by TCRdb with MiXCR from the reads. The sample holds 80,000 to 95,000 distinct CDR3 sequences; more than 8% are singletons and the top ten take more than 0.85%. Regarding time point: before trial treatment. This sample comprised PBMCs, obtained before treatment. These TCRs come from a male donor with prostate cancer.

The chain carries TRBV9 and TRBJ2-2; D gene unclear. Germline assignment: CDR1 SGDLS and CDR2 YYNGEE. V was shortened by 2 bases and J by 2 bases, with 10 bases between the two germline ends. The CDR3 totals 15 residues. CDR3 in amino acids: CASSVGPPNTGELFF. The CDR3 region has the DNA TGTGCCAGCAGCGTCGGGCCTCCCAACACCGGGGAGCTGTTTTTT.

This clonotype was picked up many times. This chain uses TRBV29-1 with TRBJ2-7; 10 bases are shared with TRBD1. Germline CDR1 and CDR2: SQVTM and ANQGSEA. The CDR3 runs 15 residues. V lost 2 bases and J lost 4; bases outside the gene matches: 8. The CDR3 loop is CSVESGQGDVYEQYF. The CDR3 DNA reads TGCAGCGTTGAAAGCGGACAGGGGGATGTGTACGAGCAGTACTTC.

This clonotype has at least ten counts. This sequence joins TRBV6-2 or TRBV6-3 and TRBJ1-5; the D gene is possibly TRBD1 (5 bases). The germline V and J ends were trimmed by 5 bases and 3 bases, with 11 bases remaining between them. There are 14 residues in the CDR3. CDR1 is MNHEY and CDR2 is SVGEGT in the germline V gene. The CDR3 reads CASSDRWDNQPQHF. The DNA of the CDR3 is TGTGCCAGCAGTGACAGATGGGACAATCAGCCCCAGCATTTT.

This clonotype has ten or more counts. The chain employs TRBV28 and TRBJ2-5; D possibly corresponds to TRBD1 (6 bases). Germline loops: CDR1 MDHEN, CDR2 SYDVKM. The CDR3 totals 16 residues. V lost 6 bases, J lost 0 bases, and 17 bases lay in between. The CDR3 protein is CASSPAGTPYQETQYF. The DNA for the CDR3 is TGTGCCAGCAGCCCGGCCGGGACACCGTACCAAGAGACCCAGTACTTC.

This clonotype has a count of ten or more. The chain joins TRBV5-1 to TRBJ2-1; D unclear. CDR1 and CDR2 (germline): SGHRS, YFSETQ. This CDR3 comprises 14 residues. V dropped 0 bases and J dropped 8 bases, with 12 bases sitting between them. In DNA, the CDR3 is TGCGCCAGCAGCTTGGGGCCCAGCAGCTATGAGCAGTTCTTC. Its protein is CASSLGPSSYEQFF.

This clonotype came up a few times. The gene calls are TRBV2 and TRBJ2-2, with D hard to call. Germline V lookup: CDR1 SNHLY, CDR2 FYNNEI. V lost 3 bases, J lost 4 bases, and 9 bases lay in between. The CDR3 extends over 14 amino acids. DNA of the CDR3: TGTGCCAGCAGTGATAGCCGCGGCACCGGGGAGCTGTTTTTT. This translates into CASSDSRGTGELFF.

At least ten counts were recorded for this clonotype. The CDR3 region is CASRLTGGTYNEQFF. In DNA form, the CDR3 reads TGTGCCAGCAGATTAACAGGGGGCACCTACAATGAGCAGTTCTTC. This rearrangement joins TRBV6-5 to TRBJ2-1; 9 bases are shared with TRBD1. This CDR3 region has 15 residues. Germline trimming cut 6 bases from V and 2 bases from J; bases unmatched to any gene: 5. Germline loops: CDR1 MNHEY, CDR2 SVGAGI.

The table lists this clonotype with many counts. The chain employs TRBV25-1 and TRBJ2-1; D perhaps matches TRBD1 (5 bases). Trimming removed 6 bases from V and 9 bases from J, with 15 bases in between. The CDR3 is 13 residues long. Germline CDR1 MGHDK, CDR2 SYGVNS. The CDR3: CASRGMGPGEQFF. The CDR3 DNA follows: TGTGCCAGCAGGGGAATGGGGCCGGGTGAGCAGTTCTTC.

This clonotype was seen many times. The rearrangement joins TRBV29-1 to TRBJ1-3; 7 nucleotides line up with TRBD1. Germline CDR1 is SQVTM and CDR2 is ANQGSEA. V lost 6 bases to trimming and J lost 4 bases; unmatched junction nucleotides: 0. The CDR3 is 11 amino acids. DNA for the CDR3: TGCAGCGTGGGACAGGGAAACACCATATATTTT. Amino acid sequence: CSVGQGNTIYF.

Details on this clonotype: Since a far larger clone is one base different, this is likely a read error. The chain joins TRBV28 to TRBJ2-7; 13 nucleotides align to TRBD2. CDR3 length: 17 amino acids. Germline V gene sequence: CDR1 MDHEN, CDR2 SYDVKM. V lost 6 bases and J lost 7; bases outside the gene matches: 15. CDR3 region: CASSLGPGTSGVNEQYF. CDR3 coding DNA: TGTGCCAGCAGCCTTGGGCCCGGGACTAGCGGGGTTAATGAGCAGTACTTC. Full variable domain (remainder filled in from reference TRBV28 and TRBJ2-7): DVKVTQSSRYLVKRTGEKVFLECVQDMDHENMFWYRQDPGLGLRLIYFSYDVKMKEKGDIPEGYSVSREKKERFSLILESASTNQTSMYLCASSLGPGTSGVNEQYFGPGTRLTVT.

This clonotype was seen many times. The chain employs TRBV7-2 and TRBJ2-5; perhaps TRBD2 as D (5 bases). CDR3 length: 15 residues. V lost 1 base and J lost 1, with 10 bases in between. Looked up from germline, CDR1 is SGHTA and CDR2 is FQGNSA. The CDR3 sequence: CASSLGGLLQETQYF. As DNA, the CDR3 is TGTGCCAGCAGCTTAGGCGGGCTGCTCCAAGAGACCCAGTACTTC.

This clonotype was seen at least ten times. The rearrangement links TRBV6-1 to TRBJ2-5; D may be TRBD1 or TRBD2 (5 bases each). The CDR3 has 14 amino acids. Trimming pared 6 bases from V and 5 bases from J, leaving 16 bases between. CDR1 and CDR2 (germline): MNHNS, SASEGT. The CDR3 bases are TGTGCCAGCAGACGGGACCATCTGGAGGAGACCCAGTACTTC. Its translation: CASRRDHLEETQYF.

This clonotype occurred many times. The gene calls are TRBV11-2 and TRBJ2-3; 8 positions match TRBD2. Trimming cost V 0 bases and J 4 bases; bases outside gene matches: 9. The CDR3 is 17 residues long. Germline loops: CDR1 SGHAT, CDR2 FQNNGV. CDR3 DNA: TGTGCCAGCAGCTTAGAGTGGCAGCGGGGGAGAGCAGATACGCAGTATTTT. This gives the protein CASSLEWQRGRADTQYF.

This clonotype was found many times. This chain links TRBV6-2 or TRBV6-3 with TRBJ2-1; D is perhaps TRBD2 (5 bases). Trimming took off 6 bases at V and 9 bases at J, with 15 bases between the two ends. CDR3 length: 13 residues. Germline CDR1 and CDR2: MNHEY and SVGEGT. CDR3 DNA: TGTGCCAGCAGCAGGACTCCAAGTGGTGAGCAGTTCTTC. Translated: CASSRTPSGEQFF.

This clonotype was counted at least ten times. In nucleotides, the CDR3 is TGTGCCTGGAGTCAAGGGAATAGCAATCAGCCCCAGCATTTT. Protein sequence: CAWSQGNSNQPQHF. The chain combines TRBV30 with TRBJ1-5; no reliable D call. V gave up 2 bases and J gave up 0 bases, with 8 bases separating them. In germline, CDR1 is GTSNPN, CDR2 SVGIG (reference sequence). The length of the CDR3 is 14 residues.